A selection of T cell receptor beta chains follows, all from one sample in a study of T cells in Graves' hyperthyroidism and ophthalmopathy. TCRdb analysed the multiplex PCR reads with MiXCR anew, one entry per CDR3 protein. Of 600,000 to 700,000 distinct CDR3 sequences in the sample, nearly 45% are singletons; the top ten hold about 7.7%. Sequenced material: peripheral blood or thyroid tissue (not recorded which). The receptor set was obtained from an adult man with Graves' disease, either hyperthyroidism or ophthalmopathy (not recorded which). The CDR3 runs from the conserved cysteine through the conserved F or W. D genes are given only for firm matches. Clone size is shown for a subset of rows, as once, few, many or a class of expanded clone.

V,J,D,size,CDR3,DNA
TRBV2,TRBJ1-5,TRBD1,many,CASSRQGDSNQPQHF,TGTGCCAGCAGTAGACAGGGGGATAGCAATCAGCCCCAGCATTTT
TRBV29-1,TRBJ1-2,.,many,CSVSGTSYGYTF,TGCAGCGTGTCCGGGACGTCCTATGGCTACACCTTC
TRBV7-9,TRBJ2-5,TRBD2,.,CASSTGLAAPQETQYF,TGTGCCAGCAGCACCGGACTAGCGGCTCCCCAAGAGACCCAGTACTTC
TRBV6-5,TRBJ1-6,.,few,CASSRPRAADNSPLHF,TGTGCCAGCAGCCGCCCCAGGGCCGCGGATAATTCACCCCTCCACTTT
TRBV20-1,TRBJ1-2,.,.,CSARGRGGVHGYTF,TGCAGTGCTAGAGGTCGGGGAGGGGTCCATGGCTACACCTTC
TRBV5-1,TRBJ1-1,.,many,CASSIRTAGEAFF,TGCGCCAGCAGCATCCGGACGGCGGGTGAAGCTTTCTTT
TRBV2,TRBJ1-2,.,once,CANSAALAHYGYTF,TGTGCCAACAGCGCTGCCCTAGCCCACTATGGCTACACCTTC
TRBV15,TRBJ1-1,TRBD1,.,CATLDRLNAEAFF,TGTGCCACCTTGGACAGGTTGAACGCTGAAGCTTTCTTT
TRBV10-3,TRBJ1-4,.,.,CAISESSGSGAGNEKLFF,TGTGCCATCAGTGAGTCTTCAGGGTCCGGGGCTGGGAATGAAAAACTGTTTTTT
TRBV19,TRBJ1-1,.,.,CASSISLARDTEAFF,TGTGCCAGTAGTATTTCGCTGGCCAGAGACACTGAAGCTTTCTTT
TRBV7-4,TRBJ2-2,.,.,CASRSTGNTGELFF,TGTGCCAGCCGCTCGACAGGGAACACCGGGGAGCTGTTTTTT
TRBV29-1,TRBJ1-2,TRBD1,many,CSVMTGGDYGYTF,TGCAGCGTTATGACAGGGGGCGACTATGGCTACACCTTC
TRBV25-1,TRBJ2-7,TRBD2,once,CASSGLAGDHEQYF,TGTGCCAGCAGTGGTCTAGCGGGAGACCACGAGCAGTACTTC
TRBV28,TRBJ1-5,.,.,CASKAGEQPQHF,TGTGCCAGCAAGGCCGGCGAACAGCCCCAGCATTTT
TRBV2,TRBJ1-1,.,few,CASSLAGVMNTEAFF,TGTGCCAGCAGTTTAGCAGGCGTCATGAACACTGAAGCTTTCTTT
TRBV20-1,TRBJ1-2,.,.,CSAVDRLRNYGYTF,TGCAGTGCAGTCGACAGGCTTAGAAACTATGGCTACACCTTC
TRBV11-1,TRBJ1-1,.,.,CASSLIGPGVGTEAFF,TGTGCCAGCAGCTTAATAGGTCCGGGAGTTGGCACTGAAGCTTTCTTT
TRBV5-1,TRBJ1-1,.,.,CASSLVGGGGVNTEAFF,TGTGCCAGCAGCTTAGTAGGAGGAGGTGGAGTGAACACTGAAGCTTTCTTT
TRBV7-9,TRBJ1-4,TRBD1,.,CASSLTGWESEKLFF,TGTGCCAGCAGCTTGACAGGGTGGGAGTCGGAAAAACTGTTTTTT
TRBV7-9,TRBJ2-5,.,many,CASSFRDMGETQYF,TGTGCCAGCAGTTTTAGGGACATGGGGGAGACCCAGTACTTC
TRBV20-1,TRBJ1-1,.,.,CSARDREAFF,TGCAGTGCTCGTGACAGGGAAGCTTTCTTT
TRBV29-1,TRBJ2-7,.,many,CSVEGAAYEQYF,TGCAGCGTTGAAGGGGCCGCCTACGAGCAGTACTTC
TRBV20-1,TRBJ1-6,TRBD1,.,CSARQGAGSPLHF,TGCAGTGCCAGACAGGGGGCTGGATCACCCCTCCACTTT
TRBV29-1,TRBJ2-7,.,.,CSAAAGHYEQYF,TGCAGCGCAGCGGCGGGGCACTACGAGCAGTACTTC
TRBV5-1,TRBJ1-1,.,.,CASSPGHLNTEAFF,TGCGCCAGCAGCCCCGGGCACTTGAACACTGAAGCTTTCTTT
TRBV2,TRBJ2-5,.,.,CASSEALLEETQYF,TGTGCCAGCAGTGAAGCGCTTCTGGAAGAGACCCAGTACTTC
TRBV7-8,TRBJ2-5,.,many,CASSLEEGSETQYF,TGTGCCAGCAGCTTAGAGGAGGGATCGGAGACCCAGTACTTC
TRBV20-1,TRBJ1-2,.,.,CSASLGSLEYNYGYTF,TGCAGTGCTAGTTTGGGCAGCCTAGAATACAACTATGGCTACACCTTC
TRBV11-2,TRBJ1-2,.,many,CASSSTGRYYGYTF,TGTGCCAGCAGCTCAACGGGACGGTACTATGGCTACACCTTC
TRBV10-2,TRBJ2-7,TRBD2,.,CASNLAGTSYEQYF,TGCGCCAGCAACCTAGCGGGGACGTCCTACGAGCAGTACTTC
TRBV5-5,TRBJ1-2,.,few,CASSLGPGLNYGYTF,TGTGCCAGCAGCTTGGGTCCGGGATTAAACTATGGCTACACCTTC
TRBV19,TRBJ2-7,.,few,CVSRGAYSYEQYF,TGTGTCAGCCGAGGGGCGTACTCCTACGAGCAGTACTTC
TRBV6-5,TRBJ2-5,.,few,CASSEWGGSYF,TGTGCCAGCAGTGAATGGGGCGGATCCTACTTC
TRBV6-5,TRBJ2-7,TRBD2,.,CASRGAGLFQQYF,TGTGCCAGCAGAGGAGCGGGACTTTTCCAGCAGTACTTC
TRBV5-1,TRBJ2-7,.,.,CASSLSWQTVGTYEQYF,TGCGCCAGCAGCTTGTCCTGGCAGACAGTCGGTACCTACGAGCAGTACTTC
TRBV10-3,TRBJ1-2,.,many,CAISESATYYGYTF,TGTGCCATCAGTGAGTCGGCGACTTACTATGGCTACACCTTC
TRBV2,TRBJ1-5,TRBD1,.,CASSPTGGGYQPQHF,TGTGCCAGCAGTCCGACAGGGGGCGGTTATCAGCCCCAGCATTTT
TRBV10-3,TRBJ1-1,.,.,CAIRDPARTEAFF,TGTGCCATCAGAGATCCTGCGAGGACTGAAGCTTTCTTT
TRBV11-1,TRBJ1-1,.,once,CASSLRGGGQGGAFF,TGTGCCAGCAGCTTAAGGGGGGGGGGCCAAGGTGGAGCTTTCTTT
TRBV5-6,TRBJ1-5,.,few,CASSLGVVDNNQPQHF,TGTGCCAGCAGCTTGGGGGTGGTTGATAACAATCAGCCCCAGCATTTT
TRBV10-2,TRBJ1-2,.,many,CASTSAYGYTF,TGCGCCAGCACATCGGCCTATGGCTACACCTTC
TRBV10-2,TRBJ1-6,.,.,CASSEQTVSSYNSPLHF,TGCGCCAGCAGTGAGCAGACTGTGAGCTCCTATAATTCACCCCTCCACTTT
TRBV7-9,TRBJ1-1,.,many,CASSLEVTEAFF,TGTGCCAGCAGCTTAGAGGTAACTGAAGCTTTCTTT
TRBV9,TRBJ2-7,TRBD1,.,CASSVTGTGGFEQYF,TGTGCCAGCAGCGTTACCGGGACAGGGGGCTTCGAGCAGTACTTC
TRBV7-2,TRBJ1-1,.,many,CASSSELNTEAFF,TGTGCCAGCAGCTCCGAGTTGAACACTGAAGCTTTCTTT
TRBV2,TRBJ2-7,TRBD1,.,CASSEAWTGDYEQYF,TGTGCCAGCAGTGAAGCGTGGACAGGGGACTACGAGCAGTACTTC
TRBV15,TRBJ1-6,TRBD1,.,CATRGTVNSPLHF,TGCGCCACCAGAGGGACAGTCAATTCACCCCTCCACTTT
TRBV10-3,TRBJ2-7,TRBD2,.,CAISESGLAGGQYF,TGTGCCATCAGTGAGTCGGGACTAGCGGGAGGGCAGTACTTC
TRBV12-3/TRBV12-4,TRBJ1-5,.,few,CASSFTGSGHQPQHF,TGTGCCAGCAGTTTTACAGGGTCAGGCCATCAGCCCCAGCATTTT
TRBV5-4,TRBJ2-7,TRBD1,.,CASSQDLATGDYEQYF,TGCGCCAGCAGCCAAGATTTGGCGACAGGGGACTACGAGCAGTACTTC
TRBV6-5,TRBJ2-5,.,.,CASVNWGEGKETQYF,TGTGCCAGCGTAAATTGGGGCGAAGGAAAAGAGACCCAGTACTTC
TRBV12-3/TRBV12-4,TRBJ1-1,.,.,CASSLGGEGDTEAFF,TGTGCCAGCAGCTTAGGAGGGGAAGGGGACACTGAAGCTTTCTTT
TRBV11-3,TRBJ2-7,TRBD2,.,CASSQDRSGSFGEQYF,TGTGCCAGCAGCCAAGATCGGAGCGGGAGTTTCGGCGAGCAGTACTTC
TRBV10-3,TRBJ1-1,.,many,CAISQAGVEAFF,TGTGCCATCAGTCAGGCGGGCGTTGAAGCTTTCTTT